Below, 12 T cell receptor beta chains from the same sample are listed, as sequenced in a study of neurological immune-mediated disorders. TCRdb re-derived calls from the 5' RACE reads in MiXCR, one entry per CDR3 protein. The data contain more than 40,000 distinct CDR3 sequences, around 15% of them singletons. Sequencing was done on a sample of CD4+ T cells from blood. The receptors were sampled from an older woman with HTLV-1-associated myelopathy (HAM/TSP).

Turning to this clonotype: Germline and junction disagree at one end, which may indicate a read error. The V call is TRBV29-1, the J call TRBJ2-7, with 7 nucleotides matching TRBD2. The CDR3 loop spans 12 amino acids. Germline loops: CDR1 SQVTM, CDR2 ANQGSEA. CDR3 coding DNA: TGCAGCGTTGAAGTGGAGGGAGGGCGCCGTACTTTC. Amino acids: CSVEVEGGRRTF.

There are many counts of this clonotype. The DNA of the CDR3 is TGCGCCAGCAGACTTTTTCGGGGTGGGCGGGGCACTGAAGCTTTCTTT. This translates into CASRLFRGGRGTEAFF. This rearrangement joins TRBV5-1 to TRBJ1-1, with no clear D. Trimming took 5 bases from V and 4 from J, leaving 21 bases between them. The CDR3 sequence is 16 residues long. Germline values: CDR1 SGHRS, CDR2 YFSETQ.

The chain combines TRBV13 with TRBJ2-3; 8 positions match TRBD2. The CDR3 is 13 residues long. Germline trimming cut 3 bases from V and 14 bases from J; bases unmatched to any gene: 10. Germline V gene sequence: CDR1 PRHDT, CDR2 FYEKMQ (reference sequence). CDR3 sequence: CASSLDSGGRAYF. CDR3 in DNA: TGTGCCAGCAGCTTGGACAGCGGGGGCCGTGCGTATTTT.

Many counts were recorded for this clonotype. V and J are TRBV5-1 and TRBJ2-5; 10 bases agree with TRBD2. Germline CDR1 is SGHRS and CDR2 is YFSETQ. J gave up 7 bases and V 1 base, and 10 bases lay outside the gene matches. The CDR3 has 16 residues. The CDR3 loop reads CASSLQASGGLGTQYF. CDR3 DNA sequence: TGCGCCAGCAGCTTGCAGGCTAGCGGGGGCTTAGGGACCCAGTACTTC.

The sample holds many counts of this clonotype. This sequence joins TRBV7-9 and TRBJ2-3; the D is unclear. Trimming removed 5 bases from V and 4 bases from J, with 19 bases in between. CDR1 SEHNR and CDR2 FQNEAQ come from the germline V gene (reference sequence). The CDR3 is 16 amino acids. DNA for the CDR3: TGTGCCAGCAGCGAGGATTGGTTGGGCCTTGCAGATACGCAGTATTTT. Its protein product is CASSEDWLGLADTQYF.

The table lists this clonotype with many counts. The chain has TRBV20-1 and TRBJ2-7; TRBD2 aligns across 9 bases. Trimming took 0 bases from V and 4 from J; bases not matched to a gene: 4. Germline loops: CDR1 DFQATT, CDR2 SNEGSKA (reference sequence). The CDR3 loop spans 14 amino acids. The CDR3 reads CSARETSGVYEQYF. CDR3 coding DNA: TGCAGTGCTAGAGAGACTAGCGGAGTTTACGAGCAGTACTTC.

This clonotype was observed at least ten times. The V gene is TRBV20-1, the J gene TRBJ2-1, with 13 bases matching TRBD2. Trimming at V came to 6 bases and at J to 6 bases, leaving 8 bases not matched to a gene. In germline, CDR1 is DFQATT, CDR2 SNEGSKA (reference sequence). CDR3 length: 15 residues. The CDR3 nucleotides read TGCAGTGCAGAACACGGGACTAGCGGGACCAATGAGCAGTTCTTC. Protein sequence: CSAEHGTSGTNEQFF.

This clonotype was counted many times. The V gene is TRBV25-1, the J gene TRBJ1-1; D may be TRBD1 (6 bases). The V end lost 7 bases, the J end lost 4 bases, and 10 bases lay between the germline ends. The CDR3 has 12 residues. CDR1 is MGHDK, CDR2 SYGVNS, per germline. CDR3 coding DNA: TGTGCCAGCACGGAAGGGGGCACTGAAGCTTTCTTT. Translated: CASTEGGTEAFF.

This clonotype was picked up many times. DNA for the CDR3: TGTGCCAGCAGCCCGGGACCGAACACTGAAGCTTTCTTT. It encodes CASSPGPNTEAFF. The rearrangement links TRBV5-5 to TRBJ1-1; TRBD1 might be the D (5 bases). The V end lost 4 bases, the J end lost 1 base, and 8 bases lay between the germline ends. Looked up from germline, CDR1 is SGHKS and CDR2 is YYEKEE (reference sequence). The CDR3 runs to 13 residues.

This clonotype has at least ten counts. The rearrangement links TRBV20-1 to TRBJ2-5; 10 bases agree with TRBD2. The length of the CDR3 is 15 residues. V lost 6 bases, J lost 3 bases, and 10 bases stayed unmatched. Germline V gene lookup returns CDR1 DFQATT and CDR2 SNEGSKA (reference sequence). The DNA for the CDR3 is TGCAGTGCCGGGTTTAGCGGGGGGCCGGAAGAGACCCAGTACTTC. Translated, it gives CSAGFSGGPEETQYF.

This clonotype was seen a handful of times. This chain's CDR3 is CASSSQGGYQETQYF. The CDR3, as DNA: TGTGCCAGCAGCTCGCAGGGAGGGTACCAAGAGACCCAGTACTTC. J is TRBJ2-5 and V is TRBV7-2, with 7 bases that match TRBD2. Germline CDR1 and CDR2: SGHTA and FQGNSA. V shed 4 bases and J 0 bases; nucleotides not matched to a gene: 5. This CDR3 spans 15 amino acids. Looking up the rest from reference TRBV7-2 and TRBJ2-5 gives the full variable domain: GAGVSQSPSNKVTEKGKDVELRCDPISGHTALYWYRQSLGQGLEFLIYFQGNSAPDKSGLPSDRFSAERTGGSVSTLTIQRTQQEDSAVYLCASSSQGGYQETQYFGPGTRLLVL.

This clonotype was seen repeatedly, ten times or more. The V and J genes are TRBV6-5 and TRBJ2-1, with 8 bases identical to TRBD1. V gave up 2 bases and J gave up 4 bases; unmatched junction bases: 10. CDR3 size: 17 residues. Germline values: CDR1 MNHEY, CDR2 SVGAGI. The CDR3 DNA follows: TGTGCCAGCAGTTACAGCCCGGCAGGGGGCATATACAATGAGCAGTTCTTC. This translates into CASSYSPAGGIYNEQFF.